This T cell receptor (beta chain) was identified in a study of blood T cell repertoires in COVID-19. Study-level background: Spain, Italy and the United States supplied samples that represented acute and convalescent COVID-19.

CDR3 size: 17 residues. Germline V gene sequence: CDR1 WSHSY, CDR2 SAAADI. V was pared by 4 bases and J by 5 bases, with 20 bases between. As handled by the study authors: Estimates of nucleated cell counts were drawn from the amplification of reference gene primers. Sequenced by immunoSEQ multiplex PCR; TCRdb stores in-frame clones only, minus some. V, J and clone size were drawn from that table, and D and trimming were deduced from the DNA. The table shows 200,000 to 250,000 clones, with 80% to 90% occurring only once. This chain joins TRBV10-2 and TRBJ2-2, with D possibly TRBD1 on 6 matching bases. The receptor was isolated from a man aged 25 to 40 in a cohort exposed to, infected with or recovered from COVID-19 (not recorded which). Sequences were obtained from PBMCs or T cells enriched from blood (not recorded which). This CDR3 reads CASSALQGPQTTGELFF. Here the CDR3 DNA reads TGCGCCAGCAGTGCTTTACAGGGACCACAAACGACCGGGGAGCTGTTTTTT.